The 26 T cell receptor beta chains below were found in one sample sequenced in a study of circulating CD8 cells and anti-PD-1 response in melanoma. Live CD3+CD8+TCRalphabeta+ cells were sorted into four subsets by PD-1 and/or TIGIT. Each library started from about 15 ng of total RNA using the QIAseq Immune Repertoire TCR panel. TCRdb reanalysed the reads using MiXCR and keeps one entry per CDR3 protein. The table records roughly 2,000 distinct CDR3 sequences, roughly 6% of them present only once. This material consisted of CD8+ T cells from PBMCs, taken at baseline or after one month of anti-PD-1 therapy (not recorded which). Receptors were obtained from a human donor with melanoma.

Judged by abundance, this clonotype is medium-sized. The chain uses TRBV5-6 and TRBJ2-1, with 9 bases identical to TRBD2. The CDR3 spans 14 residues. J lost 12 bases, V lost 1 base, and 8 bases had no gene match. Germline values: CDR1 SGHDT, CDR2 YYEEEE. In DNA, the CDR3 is TGTGCCAGCAGCTTGCTGCGGGGGGGCCCTCGGCAGTTCTTC. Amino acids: CASSLLRGGPRQFF. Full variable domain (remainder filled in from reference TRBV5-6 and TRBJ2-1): DAGVTQSPTHLIKTRGQQVTLRCSPKSGHDTVSWYQQALGQGPQFIFQYYEEEERQRGNFPDRFSGHQFPNYSSELNVNALLLGDSALYLCASSLLRGGPRQFFGPGTRLTVL.

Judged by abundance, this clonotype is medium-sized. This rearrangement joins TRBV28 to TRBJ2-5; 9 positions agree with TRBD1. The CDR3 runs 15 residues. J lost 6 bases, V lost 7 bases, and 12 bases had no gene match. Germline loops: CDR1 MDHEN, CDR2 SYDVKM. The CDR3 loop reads CASTSGTGTTQTQYF. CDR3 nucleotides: TGTGCCAGCACCTCCGGGACAGGGACGACGCAGACCCAGTACTTC.

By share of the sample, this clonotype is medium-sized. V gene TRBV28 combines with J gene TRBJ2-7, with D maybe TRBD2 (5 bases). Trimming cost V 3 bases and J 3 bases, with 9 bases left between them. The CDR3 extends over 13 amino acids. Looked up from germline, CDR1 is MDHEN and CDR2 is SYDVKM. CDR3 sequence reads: CASSFGSGYEQYF. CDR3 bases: TGTGCCAGCAGTTTCGGCAGCGGCTACGAGCAGTACTTC.

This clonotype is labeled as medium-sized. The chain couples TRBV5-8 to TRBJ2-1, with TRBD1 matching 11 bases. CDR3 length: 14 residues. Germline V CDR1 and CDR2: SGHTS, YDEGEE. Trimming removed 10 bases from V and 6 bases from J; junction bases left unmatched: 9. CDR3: CAPRGGTGGNEQFF. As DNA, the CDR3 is TGTGCCCCCAGGGGTGGGACAGGGGGCAATGAGCAGTTCTTC.

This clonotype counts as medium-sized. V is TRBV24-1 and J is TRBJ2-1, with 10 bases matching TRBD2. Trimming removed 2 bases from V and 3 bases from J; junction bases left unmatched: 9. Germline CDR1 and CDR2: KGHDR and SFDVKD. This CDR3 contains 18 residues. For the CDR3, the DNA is TGTGCCACCAGTGATTCGGTGCGGACTAGCGGCATCTACAATGAGCAGTTCTTC. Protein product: CATSDSVRTSGIYNEQFF.

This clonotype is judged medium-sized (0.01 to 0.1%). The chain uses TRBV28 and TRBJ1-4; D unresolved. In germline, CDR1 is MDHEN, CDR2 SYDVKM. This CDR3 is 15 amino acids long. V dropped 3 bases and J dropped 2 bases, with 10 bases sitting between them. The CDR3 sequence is CASSFQPSTNEKLFF. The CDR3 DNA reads TGTGCCAGCAGTTTCCAGCCCAGCACTAATGAAAAACTGTTTTTT.

In nucleotides, the CDR3 is TGTGCCAGCAGCTTCGGGAACACTGAAGCTTTCTTT. Protein sequence: CASSFGNTEAFF. The V and J genes are TRBV5-6 and TRBJ1-1; D unclear. V lost 2 bases, J lost 1 base, and 3 bases lay in between. This CDR3 comprises 12 residues. Germline V lookup: CDR1 SGHDT, CDR2 YYEEEE.

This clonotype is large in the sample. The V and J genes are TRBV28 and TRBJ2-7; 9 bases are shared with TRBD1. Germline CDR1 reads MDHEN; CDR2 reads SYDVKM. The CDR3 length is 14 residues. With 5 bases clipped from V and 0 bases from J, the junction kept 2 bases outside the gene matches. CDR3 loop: CASSPGQGSYEQYF. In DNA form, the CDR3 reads TGTGCCAGCAGTCCGGGACAGGGCTCCTACGAGCAGTACTTC.

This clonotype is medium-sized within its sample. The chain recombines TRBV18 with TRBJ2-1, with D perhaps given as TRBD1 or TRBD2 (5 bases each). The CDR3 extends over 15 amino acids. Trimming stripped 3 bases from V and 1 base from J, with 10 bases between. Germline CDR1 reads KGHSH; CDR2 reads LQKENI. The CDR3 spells CASSPAEGSYNEQFF. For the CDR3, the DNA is TGTGCCAGCTCACCCGCCGAGGGGTCCTACAATGAGCAGTTCTTC.

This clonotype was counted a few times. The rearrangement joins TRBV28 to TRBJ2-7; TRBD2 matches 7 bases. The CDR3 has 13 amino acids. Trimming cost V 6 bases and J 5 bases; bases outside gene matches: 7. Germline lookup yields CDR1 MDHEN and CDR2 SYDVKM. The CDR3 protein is CASSTRGGHEQYF. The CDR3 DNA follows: TGTGCCAGCAGCACCCGCGGGGGACACGAGCAGTACTTC.

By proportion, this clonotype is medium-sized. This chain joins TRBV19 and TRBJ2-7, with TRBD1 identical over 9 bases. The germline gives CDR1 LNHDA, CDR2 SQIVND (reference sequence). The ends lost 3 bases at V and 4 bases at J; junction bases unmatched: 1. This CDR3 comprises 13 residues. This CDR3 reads CASSMGQGYEQYF. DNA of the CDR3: TGTGCCAGTAGTATGGGACAGGGATACGAGCAGTACTTC.

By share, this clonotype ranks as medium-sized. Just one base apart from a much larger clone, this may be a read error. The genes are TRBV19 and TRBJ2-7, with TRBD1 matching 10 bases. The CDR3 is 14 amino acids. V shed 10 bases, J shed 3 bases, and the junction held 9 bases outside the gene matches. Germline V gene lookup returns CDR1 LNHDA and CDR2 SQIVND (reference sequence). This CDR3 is CATQRTGGSYEQYF. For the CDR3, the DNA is TGTGCCACTCAACGGACAGGGGGGAGCTACGAGCAGTACTTC.

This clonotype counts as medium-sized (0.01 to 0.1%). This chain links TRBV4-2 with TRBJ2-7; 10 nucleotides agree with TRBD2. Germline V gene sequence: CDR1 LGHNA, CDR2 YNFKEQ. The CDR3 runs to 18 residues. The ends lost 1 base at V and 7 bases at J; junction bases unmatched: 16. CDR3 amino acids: CASSQGLAGARSAGEQYF. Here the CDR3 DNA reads TGTGCCAGCAGCCAAGGGCTAGCGGGGGCCCGTTCGGCCGGGGAGCAGTACTTC.

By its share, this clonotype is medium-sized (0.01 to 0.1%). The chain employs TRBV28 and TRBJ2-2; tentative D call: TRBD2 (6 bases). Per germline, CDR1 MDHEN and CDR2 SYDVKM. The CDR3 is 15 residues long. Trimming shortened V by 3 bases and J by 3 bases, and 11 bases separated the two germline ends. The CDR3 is CASSLWRGDTGELFF. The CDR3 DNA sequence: TGTGCCAGCAGTTTGTGGCGGGGTGACACCGGGGAGCTGTTTTTT.

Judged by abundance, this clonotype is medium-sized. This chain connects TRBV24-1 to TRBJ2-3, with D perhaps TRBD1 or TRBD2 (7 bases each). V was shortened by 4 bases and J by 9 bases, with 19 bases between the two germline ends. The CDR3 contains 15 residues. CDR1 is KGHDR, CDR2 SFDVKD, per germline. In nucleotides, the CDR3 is TGTGCCACCAGTGACCCAGGACTAGAGGGGGCCACGCAGTATTTT. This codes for CATSDPGLEGATQYF.

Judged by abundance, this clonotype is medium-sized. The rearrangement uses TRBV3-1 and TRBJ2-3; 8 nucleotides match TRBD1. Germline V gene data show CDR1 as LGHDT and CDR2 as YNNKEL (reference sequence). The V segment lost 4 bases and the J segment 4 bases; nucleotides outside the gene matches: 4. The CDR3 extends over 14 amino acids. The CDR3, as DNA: TGTGCCAGCAGCCCTGACAGGGGCCCAGATACGCAGTATTTT. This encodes CASSPDRGPDTQYF.

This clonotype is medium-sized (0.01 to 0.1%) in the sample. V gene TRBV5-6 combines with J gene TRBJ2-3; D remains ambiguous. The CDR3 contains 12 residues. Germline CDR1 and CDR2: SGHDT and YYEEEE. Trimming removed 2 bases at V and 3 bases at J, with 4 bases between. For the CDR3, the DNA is TGTGCCAGCAGCTTTGGAACAGATACGCAGTATTTT. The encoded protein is CASSFGTDTQYF.

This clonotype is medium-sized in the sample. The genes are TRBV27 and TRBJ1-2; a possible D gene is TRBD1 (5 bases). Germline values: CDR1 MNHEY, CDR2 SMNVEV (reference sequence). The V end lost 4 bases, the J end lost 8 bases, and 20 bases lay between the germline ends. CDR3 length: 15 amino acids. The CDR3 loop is CASSSLGGVLGGYTF. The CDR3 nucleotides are TGTGCCAGCAGTTCGTTGGGAGGGGTTCTGGGCGGCTACACCTTC.

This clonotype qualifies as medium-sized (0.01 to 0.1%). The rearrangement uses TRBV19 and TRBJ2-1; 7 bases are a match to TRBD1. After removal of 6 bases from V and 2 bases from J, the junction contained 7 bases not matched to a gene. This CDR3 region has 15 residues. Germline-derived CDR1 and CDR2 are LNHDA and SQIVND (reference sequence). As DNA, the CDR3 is TGTGCCAGTAGCATGACAGGGAACGCCTACAATGAGCAGTTCTTC. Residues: CASSMTGNAYNEQFF.

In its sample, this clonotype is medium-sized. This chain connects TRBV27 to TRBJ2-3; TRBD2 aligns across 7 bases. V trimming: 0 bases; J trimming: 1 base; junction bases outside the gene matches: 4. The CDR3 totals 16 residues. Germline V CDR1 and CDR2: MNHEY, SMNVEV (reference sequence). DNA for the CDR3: TGTGCCAGCAGTTTATCGGGACGGGGGGGCACAGATACGCAGTATTTT. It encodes CASSLSGRGGTDTQYF.

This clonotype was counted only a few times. Here the CDR3 DNA reads TGTGCCAGTTCCGACTCTCAACATTACAATGAGCAGTTCTTC. Protein product: CASSDSQHYNEQFF. The chain employs TRBV19 and TRBJ2-1, with D unresolved. The ends were cut back, 8 bases at V and 4 bases at J, with 15 bases in the middle. Germline-derived CDR1 and CDR2 are LNHDA and SQIVND (reference sequence). There are 14 residues in the CDR3.

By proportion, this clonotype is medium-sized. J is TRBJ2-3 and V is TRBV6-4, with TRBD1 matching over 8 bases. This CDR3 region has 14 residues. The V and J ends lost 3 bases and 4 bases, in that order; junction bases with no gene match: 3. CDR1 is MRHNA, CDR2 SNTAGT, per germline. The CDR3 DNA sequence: TGTGCCAGCAGTGAGCAGGGGGCGTCAGATACGCAGTATTTT. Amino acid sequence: CASSEQGASDTQYF.

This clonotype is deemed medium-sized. CDR3 amino acids: CASSEFHSGVGTGELFF. The CDR3 nucleotides are TGTGCCAGCAGTGAATTCCATAGCGGGGTGGGCACCGGGGAGCTGTTTTTT. V and J are TRBV25-1 and TRBJ2-2; 8 bases are shared with TRBD2. Germline values: CDR1 MGHDK, CDR2 SYGVNS. CDR3 length equals 17 residues. J gave up 4 bases and V 1 base, and 8 bases lay outside the gene matches.

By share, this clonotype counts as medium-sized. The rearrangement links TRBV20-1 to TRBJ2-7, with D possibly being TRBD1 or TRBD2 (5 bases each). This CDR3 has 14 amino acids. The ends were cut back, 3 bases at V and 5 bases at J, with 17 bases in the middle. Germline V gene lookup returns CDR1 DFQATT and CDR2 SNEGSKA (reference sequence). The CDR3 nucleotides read TGCAGTGCTAGCGACGGATTGAGGGGCGACGAGCAGTACTTC. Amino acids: CSASDGLRGDEQYF.

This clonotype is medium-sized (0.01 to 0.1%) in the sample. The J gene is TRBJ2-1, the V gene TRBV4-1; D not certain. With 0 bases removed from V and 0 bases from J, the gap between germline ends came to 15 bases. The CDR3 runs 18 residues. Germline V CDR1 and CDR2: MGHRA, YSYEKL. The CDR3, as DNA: TGCGCCAGCAGCCAAGACGACGGCTACTCCTCCTCCTACAATGAGCAGTTCTTC. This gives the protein CASSQDDGYSSSYNEQFF.

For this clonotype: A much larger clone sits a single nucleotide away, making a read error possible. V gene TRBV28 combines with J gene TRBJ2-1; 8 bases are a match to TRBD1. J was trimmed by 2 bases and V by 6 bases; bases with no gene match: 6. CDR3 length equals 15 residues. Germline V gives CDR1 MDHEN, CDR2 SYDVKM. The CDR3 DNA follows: TGTGCCAGCAGCCAACGACAGGGGCCCTACAATGAGCAGTTCTTC. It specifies CASSQRQGPYNEQFF.